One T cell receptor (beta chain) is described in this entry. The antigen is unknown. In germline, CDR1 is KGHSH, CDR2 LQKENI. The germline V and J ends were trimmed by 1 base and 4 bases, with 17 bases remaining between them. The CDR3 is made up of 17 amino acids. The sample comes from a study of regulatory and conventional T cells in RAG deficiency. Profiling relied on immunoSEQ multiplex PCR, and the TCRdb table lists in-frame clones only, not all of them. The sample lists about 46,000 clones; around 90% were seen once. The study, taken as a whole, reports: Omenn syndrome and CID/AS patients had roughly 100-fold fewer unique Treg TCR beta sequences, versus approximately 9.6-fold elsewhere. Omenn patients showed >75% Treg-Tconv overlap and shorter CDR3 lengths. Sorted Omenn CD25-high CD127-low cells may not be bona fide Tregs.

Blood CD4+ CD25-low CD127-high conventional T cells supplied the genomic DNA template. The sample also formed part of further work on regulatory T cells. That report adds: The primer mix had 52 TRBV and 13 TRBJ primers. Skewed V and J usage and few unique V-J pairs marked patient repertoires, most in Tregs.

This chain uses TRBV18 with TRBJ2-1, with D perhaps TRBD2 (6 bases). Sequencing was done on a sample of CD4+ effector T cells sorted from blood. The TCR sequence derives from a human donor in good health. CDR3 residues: CASSPRTLAWGYNEQFF. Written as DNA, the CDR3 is TGTGCCAGCTCACCACGGACACTAGCTTGGGGGTACAATGAGCAGTTCTTC.